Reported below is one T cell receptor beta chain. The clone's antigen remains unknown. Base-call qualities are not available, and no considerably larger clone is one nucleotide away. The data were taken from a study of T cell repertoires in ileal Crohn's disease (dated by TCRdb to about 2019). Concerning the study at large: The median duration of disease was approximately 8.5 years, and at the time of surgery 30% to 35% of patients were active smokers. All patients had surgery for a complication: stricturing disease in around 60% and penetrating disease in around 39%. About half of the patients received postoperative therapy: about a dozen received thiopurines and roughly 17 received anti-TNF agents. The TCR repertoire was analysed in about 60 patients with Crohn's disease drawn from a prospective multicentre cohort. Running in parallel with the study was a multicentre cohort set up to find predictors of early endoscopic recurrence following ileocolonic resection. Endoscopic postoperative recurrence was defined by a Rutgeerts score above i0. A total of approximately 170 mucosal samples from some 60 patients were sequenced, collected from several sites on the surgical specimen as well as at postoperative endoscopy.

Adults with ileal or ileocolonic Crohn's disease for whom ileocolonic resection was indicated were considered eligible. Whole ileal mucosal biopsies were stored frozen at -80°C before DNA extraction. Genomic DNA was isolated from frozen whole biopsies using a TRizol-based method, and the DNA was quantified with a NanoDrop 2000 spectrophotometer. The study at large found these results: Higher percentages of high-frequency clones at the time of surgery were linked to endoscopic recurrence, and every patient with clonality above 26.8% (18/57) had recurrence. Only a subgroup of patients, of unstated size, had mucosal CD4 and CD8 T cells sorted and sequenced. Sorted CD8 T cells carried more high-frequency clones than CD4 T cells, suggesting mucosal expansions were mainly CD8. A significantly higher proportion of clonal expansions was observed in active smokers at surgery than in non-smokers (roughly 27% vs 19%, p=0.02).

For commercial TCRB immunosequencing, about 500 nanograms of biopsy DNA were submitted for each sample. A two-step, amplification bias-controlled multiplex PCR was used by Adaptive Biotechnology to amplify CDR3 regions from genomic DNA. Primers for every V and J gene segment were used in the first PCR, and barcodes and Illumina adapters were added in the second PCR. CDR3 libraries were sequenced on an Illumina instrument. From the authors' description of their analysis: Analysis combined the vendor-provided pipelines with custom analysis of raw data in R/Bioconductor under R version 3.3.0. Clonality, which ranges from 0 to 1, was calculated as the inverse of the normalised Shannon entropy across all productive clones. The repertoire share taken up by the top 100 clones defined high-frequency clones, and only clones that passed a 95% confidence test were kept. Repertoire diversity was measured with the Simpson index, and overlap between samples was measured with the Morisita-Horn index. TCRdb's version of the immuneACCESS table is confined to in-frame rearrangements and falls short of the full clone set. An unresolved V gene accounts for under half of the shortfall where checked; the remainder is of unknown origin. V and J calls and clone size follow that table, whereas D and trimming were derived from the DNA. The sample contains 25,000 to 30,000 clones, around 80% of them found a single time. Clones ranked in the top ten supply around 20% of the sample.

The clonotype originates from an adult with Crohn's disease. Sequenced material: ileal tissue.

The DNA is as follows: TGTGCCAGCAGTGAAACAGGGTTCGGCTACACCTTC. Translated, it gives CASSETGFGYTF. This sequence uses TRBV2 and TRBJ1-2; TRBD1 is perhaps the D gene, given 6 matching bases. The CDR3 measures 12 amino acids from cysteine to phenylalanine. Only CDR3 DNA remains: 36 bases, in frame from the first base. V and J are truncated by 2 bases and 8 bases respectively, leaving an intervening sequence of 9 bases. Based on the germline V gene, the CDR1 and CDR2 sequences are SNHLY and FYNNEI.